The sequence of this T cell receptor beta chain was determined in a study of T-cell memory formation after mild COVID-19. A single record per CDR3 protein comes from TCRdb applying MiXCR to the 5' RACE reads. The repertoire holds roughly 610,000 distinct CDR3 sequences, with roughly a sixth as singletons. V was trimmed by 2 bases and J by 0 bases, leaving 10 bases between them. The germline V gene has CDR1 MNHEY and CDR2 SVGEGT. The CDR3 is 15 residues long. The chain has TRBV6-2 or TRBV6-3 and TRBJ2-5; D is uncertain. Specimen: PBMCs or a T cell subset sorted from them (not recorded which). The receptor's source is an adult woman who had mild COVID-19 (a few samples of this study predate the infection). Cell type and time point are not known. Here the CDR3 DNA reads TGTGCCAGCAGTTACGAGAGAACGTACCAAGAGACCCAGTACTTC. Translating it yields CASSYERTYQETQYF.